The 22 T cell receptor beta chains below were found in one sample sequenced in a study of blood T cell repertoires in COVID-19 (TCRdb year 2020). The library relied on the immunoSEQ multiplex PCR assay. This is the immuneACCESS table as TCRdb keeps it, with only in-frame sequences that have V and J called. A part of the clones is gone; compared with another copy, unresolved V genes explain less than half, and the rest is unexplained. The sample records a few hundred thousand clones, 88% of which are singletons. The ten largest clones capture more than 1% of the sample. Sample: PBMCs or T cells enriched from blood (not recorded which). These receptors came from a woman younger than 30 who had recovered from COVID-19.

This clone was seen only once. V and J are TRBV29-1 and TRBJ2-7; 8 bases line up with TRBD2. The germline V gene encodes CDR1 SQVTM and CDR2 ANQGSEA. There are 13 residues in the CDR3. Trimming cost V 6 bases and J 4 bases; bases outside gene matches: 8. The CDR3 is CSVVREGGYEQYF. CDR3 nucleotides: TGCAGCGTCGTCCGGGAGGGGGGGTACGAGCAGTACTTC.

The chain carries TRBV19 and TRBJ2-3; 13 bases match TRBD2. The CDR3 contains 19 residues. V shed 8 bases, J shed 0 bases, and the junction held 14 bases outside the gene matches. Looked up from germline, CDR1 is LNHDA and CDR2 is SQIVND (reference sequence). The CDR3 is CASDAGTSGATFSTDTQYF. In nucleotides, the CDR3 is TGTGCCAGTGATGCCGGGACTAGCGGGGCCACGTTTAGCACAGATACGCAGTATTTT.

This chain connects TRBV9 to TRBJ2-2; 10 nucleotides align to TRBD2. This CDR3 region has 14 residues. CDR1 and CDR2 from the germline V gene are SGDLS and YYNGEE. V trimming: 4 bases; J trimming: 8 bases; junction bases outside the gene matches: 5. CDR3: CASSPLAGWGELFF. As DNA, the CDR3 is TGTGCCAGCAGCCCACTAGCGGGGTGGGGGGAGCTGTTTTTT.

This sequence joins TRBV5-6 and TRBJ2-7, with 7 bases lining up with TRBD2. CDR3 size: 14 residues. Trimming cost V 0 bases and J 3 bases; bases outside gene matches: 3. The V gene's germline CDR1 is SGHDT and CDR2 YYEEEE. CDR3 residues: CASSLGGDYYEQYF. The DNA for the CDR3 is TGTGCCAGCAGCTTGGGAGGGGACTACTACGAGCAGTACTTC.

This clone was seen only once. CDR3 protein: CASSLPGDHYGYTF. The CDR3, as DNA: TGTGCCAGCAGTTTGCCAGGGGACCACTATGGCTACACCTTC. The chain carries TRBV28 and TRBJ1-2; D perhaps matches TRBD1 (6 bases). CDR3 size: 14 residues. Trimming took off 3 bases at V and 3 bases at J, with 11 bases between the two ends. Germline CDR1 MDHEN, CDR2 SYDVKM.

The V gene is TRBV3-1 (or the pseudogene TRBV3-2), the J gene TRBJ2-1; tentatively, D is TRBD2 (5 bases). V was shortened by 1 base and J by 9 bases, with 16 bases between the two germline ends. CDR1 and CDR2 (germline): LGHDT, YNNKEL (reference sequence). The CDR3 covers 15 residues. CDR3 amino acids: CASSQVYPGVSEQFF. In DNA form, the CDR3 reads TGTGCCAGCAGCCAAGTTTACCCCGGGGTTTCTGAGCAGTTCTTC.

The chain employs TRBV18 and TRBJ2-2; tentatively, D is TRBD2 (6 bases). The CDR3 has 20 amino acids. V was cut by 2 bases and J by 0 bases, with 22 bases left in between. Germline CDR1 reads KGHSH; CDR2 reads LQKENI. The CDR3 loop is CASSPTWRRGGRPNTGELFF. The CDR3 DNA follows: TGTGCCAGCTCACCAACTTGGCGCCGGGGAGGTAGGCCGAACACCGGGGAGCTGTTTTTT.

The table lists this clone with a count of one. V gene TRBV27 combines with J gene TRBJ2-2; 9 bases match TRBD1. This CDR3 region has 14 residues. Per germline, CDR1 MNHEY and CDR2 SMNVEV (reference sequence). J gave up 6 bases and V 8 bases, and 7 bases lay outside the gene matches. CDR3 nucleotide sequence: TGTGCCAGCCGTCGGGACAGGGTTGCCGGGGAGCTGTTTTTT. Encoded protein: CASRRDRVAGELFF.

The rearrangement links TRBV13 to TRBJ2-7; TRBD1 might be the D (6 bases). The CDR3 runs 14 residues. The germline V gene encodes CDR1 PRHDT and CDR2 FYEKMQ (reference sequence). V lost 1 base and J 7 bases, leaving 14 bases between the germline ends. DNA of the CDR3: TGTGCCAGCAGCTTAGTACAGGGAATCCATGAGCAGTACTTC. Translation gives CASSLVQGIHEQYF.

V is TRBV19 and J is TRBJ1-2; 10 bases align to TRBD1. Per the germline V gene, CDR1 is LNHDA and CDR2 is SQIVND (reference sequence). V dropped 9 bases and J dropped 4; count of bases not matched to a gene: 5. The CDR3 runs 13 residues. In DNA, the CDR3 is TGTGCCAGCTGGGACAGGGGAGGCTATGGCTACACCTTC. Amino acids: CASWDRGGYGYTF.

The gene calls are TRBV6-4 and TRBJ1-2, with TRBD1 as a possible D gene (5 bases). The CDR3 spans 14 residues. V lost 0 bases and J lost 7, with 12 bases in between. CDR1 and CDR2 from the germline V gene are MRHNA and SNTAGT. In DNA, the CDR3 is TGTGCCAGCAGTGACTCATCGGGGGGATCTGGCTACACCTTC. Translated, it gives CASSDSSGGSGYTF.

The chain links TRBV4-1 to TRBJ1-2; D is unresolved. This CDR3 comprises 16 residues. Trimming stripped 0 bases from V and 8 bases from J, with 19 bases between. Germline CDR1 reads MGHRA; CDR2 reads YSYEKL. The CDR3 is CASSQDGGSTTRGYTF. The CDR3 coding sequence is TGCGCCAGCAGCCAAGATGGCGGCAGTACGACCCGCGGCTACACCTTC.

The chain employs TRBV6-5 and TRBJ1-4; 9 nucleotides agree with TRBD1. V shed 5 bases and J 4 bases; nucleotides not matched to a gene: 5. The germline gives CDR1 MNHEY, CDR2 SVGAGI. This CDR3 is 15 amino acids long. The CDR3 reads CASSTGGAGNEKLFF. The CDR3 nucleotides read TGTGCCAGCAGTACAGGGGGCGCCGGTAATGAAAAACTGTTTTTT.

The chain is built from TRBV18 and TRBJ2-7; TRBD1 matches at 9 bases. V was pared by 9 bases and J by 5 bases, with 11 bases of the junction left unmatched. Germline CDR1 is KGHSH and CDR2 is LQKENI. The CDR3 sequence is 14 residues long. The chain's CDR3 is CASFTTGGVNEQYF. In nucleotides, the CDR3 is TGTGCCAGTTTTACGACAGGGGGAGTCAACGAGCAGTACTTC.

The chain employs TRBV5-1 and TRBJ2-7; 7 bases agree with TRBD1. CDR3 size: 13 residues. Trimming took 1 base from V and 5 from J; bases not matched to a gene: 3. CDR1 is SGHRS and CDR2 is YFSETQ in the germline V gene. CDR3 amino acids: CASSLRQGNEQYF. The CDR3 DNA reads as TGCGCCAGCAGCTTGAGACAGGGTAACGAGCAGTACTTC.

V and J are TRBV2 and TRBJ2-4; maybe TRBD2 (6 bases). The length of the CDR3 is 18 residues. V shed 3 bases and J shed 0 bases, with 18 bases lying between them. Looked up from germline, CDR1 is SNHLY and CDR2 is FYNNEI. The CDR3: CASSESAGQPIAKNIQYF. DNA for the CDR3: TGTGCCAGCAGTGAGTCGGCGGGGCAGCCAATAGCCAAAAACATTCAGTACTTC. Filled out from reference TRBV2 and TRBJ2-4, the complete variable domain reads EPEVTQTPSHQVTQMGQEVILRCVPISNHLYFYWYRQILGQKVEFLVSFYNNEISEKSEIFDDQFSVERPDGSNFTLKIRSTKLEDSAMYFCASSESAGQPIAKNIQYFGAGTRLSVL.

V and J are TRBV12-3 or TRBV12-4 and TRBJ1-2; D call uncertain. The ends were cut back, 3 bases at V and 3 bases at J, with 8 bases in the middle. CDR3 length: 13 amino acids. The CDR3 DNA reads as TGTGCCAGCAGTTTGAGGAAGGACTATGGCTACACCTTC. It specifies CASSLRKDYGYTF.

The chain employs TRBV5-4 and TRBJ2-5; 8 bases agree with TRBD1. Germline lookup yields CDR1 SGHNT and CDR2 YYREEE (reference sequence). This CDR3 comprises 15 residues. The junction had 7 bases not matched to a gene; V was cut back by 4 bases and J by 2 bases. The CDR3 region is CASSGGQATQETQYF. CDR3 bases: TGTGCCAGCAGCGGGGGACAGGCCACACAAGAGACCCAGTACTTC.

This CDR3 reads CASKDRVDGYTF. The CDR3 region has the DNA TGTGCCAGCAAAGACCGGGTTGACGGCTACACCTTC. This chain uses TRBV6-5 with TRBJ1-2; D not certain. The CDR3 covers 12 residues. Per germline, CDR1 MNHEY and CDR2 SVGAGI. V lost 7 bases and J 8 bases, leaving 14 bases between the germline ends.

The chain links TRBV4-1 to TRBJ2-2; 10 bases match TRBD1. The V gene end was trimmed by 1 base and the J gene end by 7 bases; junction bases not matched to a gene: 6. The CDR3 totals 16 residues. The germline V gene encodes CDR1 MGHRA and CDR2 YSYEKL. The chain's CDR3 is CASSQVWGQGHGELFF. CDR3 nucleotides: TGCGCCAGCAGCCAAGTATGGGGACAGGGGCACGGGGAGCTGTTTTTT.

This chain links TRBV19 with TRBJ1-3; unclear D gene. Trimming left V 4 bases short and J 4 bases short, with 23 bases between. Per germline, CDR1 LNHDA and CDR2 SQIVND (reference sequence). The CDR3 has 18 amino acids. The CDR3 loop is CASSNPGPRRSYGNTIYF. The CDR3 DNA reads TGTGCCAGTAGTAACCCCGGGCCAAGGAGGAGTTACGGAAACACCATATATTTT.

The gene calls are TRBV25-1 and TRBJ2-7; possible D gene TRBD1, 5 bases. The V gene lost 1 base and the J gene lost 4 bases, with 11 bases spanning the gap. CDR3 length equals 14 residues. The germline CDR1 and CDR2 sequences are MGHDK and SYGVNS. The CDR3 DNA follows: TGTGCCAGCAGTGAATGGCAGGGAAGGTACGAGCAGTACTTC. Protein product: CASSEWQGRYEQYF.